Listed here are 27 T cell receptor beta chains from one sample, sequenced in a study of T cells after yellow fever vaccination. Via MiXCR, TCRdb re-called the 5' RACE reads, giving one row per CDR3 protein. The top ten clones hold over 0.65% of a sample with about 240,000 distinct CDR3 sequences, about 7.1% of them seen once. The input for sequencing was CD4+ T cells sorted from PBMCs, taken 15 days after the yellow fever booster vaccination. The origin of the receptors is a man aged 25-45 years who received the YFV17D yellow fever vaccine.

This clonotype was seen more than once but under ten times. The gene calls are TRBV14 and TRBJ1-2; D ambiguous. CDR1 is SGHDN, CDR2 FVKESK, per germline. V dropped 5 bases and J dropped 7 bases, with 14 bases sitting between them. This CDR3 has 13 amino acids. As DNA, the CDR3 is TGTGCCAGCAGCACAGCGCGGACGACTGGCTACACCTTC. It yields the protein CASSTARTTGYTF.

There are a few counts of this clonotype. The chain couples TRBV7-6 to TRBJ2-5, with no clear D. Per germline, CDR1 SGHVS and CDR2 FNYEAQ. V was pared by 1 base and J by 5 bases, with 8 bases between. CDR3 length: 13 amino acids. For the CDR3, the DNA is TGTGCCAGCAGCTTAGTAGCCAGGGAGACCCAGTACTTC. It translates to CASSLVARETQYF.

This clonotype was counted only a few times. The chain joins TRBV11-2 to TRBJ1-4; D gene unclear. The CDR3 has 15 amino acids. V lost 2 bases, J lost 7 bases, and 14 bases lay in between. Per germline, CDR1 SGHAT and CDR2 FQNNGV. The DNA for the CDR3 is TGTGCCAGCAGCTTACGAGCGGGAGAGGGTGAAAAACTGTTTTTT. It codes for CASSLRAGEGEKLFF.

This clonotype has only a few counts. The chain has TRBV7-2 and TRBJ2-7; D is unclear. V gave up 0 bases and J gave up 6 bases, with 15 bases separating them. This CDR3 region has 15 residues. In germline, CDR1 is SGHTA, CDR2 FQGNSA. The CDR3 DNA follows: TGTGCCAGCAGCTTAGCGAGCTCCGACCCCGGCGAGCAGTACTTC. Residues: CASSLASSDPGEQYF.

This clonotype was seen many times. The chain recombines TRBV10-3 with TRBJ2-7; 8 bases map to TRBD2. The V and J ends lost 3 bases and 1 base, in that order; junction bases with no gene match: 2. The CDR3 is made up of 14 amino acids. Germline V CDR1 and CDR2: ENHRY, SYGVKD. CDR3 residues: CAISDRLASYEQYF. DNA for the CDR3: TGTGCCATCAGTGATAGACTAGCGTCCTACGAGCAGTACTTC.

A few counts support this clonotype. This rearrangement joins TRBV30 to TRBJ2-7; weak D call: TRBD2 (5 bases). With 0 bases removed from V and 3 bases from J, the gap between germline ends came to 15 bases. Germline CDR1 is GTSNPN and CDR2 is SVGIG (reference sequence). CDR3 length equals 15 residues. The CDR3 DNA is TGTGCCTGGAGTGTTCGTCTAAGCGGATTCTACGAGCAGTACTTC. Amino acid sequence: CAWSVRLSGFYEQYF. Drawing the rest from reference TRBV30 and TRBJ2-7, the complete variable domain is SQTIHQWPATLVQPVGSPLSLECTVEGTSNPNLYWYRQAAGRGLQLLFYSVGIGQISSEVPQNLSASRPQDRQFILSSKKLLLSDSGFYLCAWSVRLSGFYEQYFGPGTRLTVT.

Only a few counts were recorded for this clonotype. The chain recombines TRBV29-1 with TRBJ2-7; D not certain. V shed 3 bases and J shed 3 bases, with 18 bases lying between them. The CDR3 totals 15 residues. Germline V gene sequence: CDR1 SQVTM, CDR2 ANQGSEA. CDR3 amino acids: CSVETLHRNDYEQYF. In DNA form, the CDR3 reads TGCAGCGTTGAGACCCTACATAGGAATGACTACGAGCAGTACTTC.

This clonotype was seen many times. The DNA of the CDR3 is TGCAGCGTTGGGGGAGCGGGCGGGGAGCTGTTTTTT. Translated: CSVGGAGGELFF. The rearrangement links TRBV29-1 to TRBJ2-2; a weak D match, TRBD2 (6 bases). CDR1 and CDR2 (germline): SQVTM, ANQGSEA. The V end lost 4 bases, the J end lost 7 bases, and 10 bases lay between the germline ends. The CDR3 is made up of 12 amino acids.

V usage is TRBV20-1 and J usage is TRBJ2-7, with no clear D. The CDR3 runs 11 residues. V lost 7 bases to trimming and J lost 0 bases, with 7 bases between them. The V gene's germline CDR1 is DFQATT and CDR2 SNEGSKA (reference sequence). Here the CDR3 reads CSVPLSYEQYF. CDR3 coding DNA: TGCAGTGTACCTCTCTCCTACGAGCAGTACTTC.

In this sample, this clonotype turned up a few times. This chain links TRBV20-1 with TRBJ2-5; 10 bases are a match to TRBD1. The CDR3 is 15 amino acids. CDR1 is DFQATT and CDR2 is SNEGSKA in the germline V gene (reference sequence). Trimming cost V 5 bases and J 3 bases; bases outside gene matches: 9. In nucleotides, the CDR3 is TGCAGTGCTGAACCCGGGACAGGGGATGAAGAGACCCAGTACTTC. Its translation: CSAEPGTGDEETQYF.

The chain combines TRBV5-6 with TRBJ2-2; D remains ambiguous. Deletions cut 3 bases from V and 6 bases from J, with 15 bases between. The CDR3 spans 15 residues. The germline V gene has CDR1 SGHDT and CDR2 YYEEEE. This CDR3 is CASSSRLSRAGELFF. The CDR3 DNA reads as TGTGCCAGCAGCTCTCGTCTTTCTAGGGCCGGGGAGCTGTTTTTT.

The J gene is TRBJ1-1, the V gene TRBV6-5, with a weak D call TRBD1 (6 bases). Per the germline V gene, CDR1 is MNHEY and CDR2 is SVGAGI. The V gene lost 3 bases and the J gene lost 2 bases, with 22 bases spanning the gap. This CDR3 is 18 amino acids long. The CDR3 region is CASSYRGRVRGINTEAFF. The CDR3, as DNA: TGTGCCAGCAGTTATCGGGGCAGGGTTAGGGGGATTAACACTGAAGCTTTCTTT.

This clonotype was picked up a small number of times. The rearrangement uses TRBV19 and TRBJ2-2, with D possibly TRBD1 on 5 matching bases. The V gene lost 3 bases and the J gene lost 0 bases, with 14 bases spanning the gap. The germline CDR1 and CDR2 sequences are LNHDA and SQIVND (reference sequence). The length of the CDR3 is 17 residues. This CDR3 is CASSIGWGRTNTGELFF. Here the CDR3 DNA reads TGTGCCAGTAGTATTGGGTGGGGCCGAACGAACACCGGGGAGCTGTTTTTT.

The rearrangement uses TRBV7-2 and TRBJ2-3, with D perhaps TRBD2 (5 bases). With 5 bases removed from V and 5 bases from J, the gap between germline ends came to 17 bases. This CDR3 is built from 15 residues. CDR1 is SGHTA, CDR2 FQGNSA, per germline. The CDR3: CASSPMEVRGDTQYF. DNA of the CDR3: TGTGCCAGCAGCCCCATGGAGGTTCGCGGAGATACGCAGTATTTT.

This clonotype showed up many times. This chain connects TRBV5-1 to TRBJ2-7; 9 bases line up with TRBD1. In germline, CDR1 is SGHRS, CDR2 YFSETQ. CDR3 length: 14 amino acids. V was clipped by 4 bases and J by 4 bases; unmatched bases: 6. In nucleotides, the CDR3 is TGCGCCAGCAGCCCAACAGGACAGGGGTACGAGCAGTACTTC. It yields the protein CASSPTGQGYEQYF. Complete variable domain (other parts from reference TRBV5-1 and TRBJ2-7): KAGVTQTPRYLIKTRGQQVTLSCSPISGHRSVSWYQQTPGQGLQFLFEYFSETQRNKGNFPGRFSGRQFSNSRSEMNVSTLELGDSALYLCASSPTGQGYEQYFGPGTRLTVT.

This clonotype has a count of ten or more. The rearrangement links TRBV7-2 to TRBJ1-1; D not certain. Trimming pared 5 bases from V and 3 bases from J, leaving 10 bases between. This CDR3 has 13 amino acids. CDR1 and CDR2 (germline): SGHTA, FQGNSA. The CDR3 nucleotides read TGTGCCAGCAGCCAAATCGGGGACACTGAAGCTTTCTTT. This codes for CASSQIGDTEAFF.

This clonotype was seen more than once but under ten times. At one end the junction does not follow the germline gene, possibly because of a read error. V and J are TRBV6-6 and TRBJ2-1; the match to TRBD1 covers 10 bases. Germline V gene data show CDR1 as MNHNY and CDR2 as SVGAGI (reference sequence). The CDR3 contains 13 residues. The CDR3 loop is CASSYSRGQGVLF. In nucleotides, the CDR3 is TGTGCCAGCAGTTACTCCCGTGGACAGGGGGTCCTCTTC.

This clonotype has more than one count but fewer than ten. The V call is TRBV20-1, the J call TRBJ2-3; 7 bases align to TRBD2. The CDR3 consists of 13 residues. Germline-derived CDR1 and CDR2 are DFQATT and SNEGSKA (reference sequence). The ends lost 6 bases at V and 2 bases at J; junction bases unmatched: 5. CDR3 in amino acids: CSASSGSTDTQYF. CDR3 nucleotide sequence: TGCAGTGCCAGTAGCGGGTCCACAGATACGCAGTATTTT.

In this sample, this clonotype turned up many times. The rearrangement uses TRBV18 and TRBJ1-1; weak D call: TRBD1 (6 bases). V gave up 3 bases and J gave up 1 base, with 12 bases separating them. In germline, CDR1 is KGHSH, CDR2 LQKENI. The CDR3 is 15 residues long. Written as DNA, the CDR3 is TGTGCCAGCTCACCTTCGGGACACCCGAACACTGAAGCTTTCTTT. Encoded protein: CASSPSGHPNTEAFF.

This clonotype was observed a handful of times. This chain joins TRBV20-1 and TRBJ2-1, with a weak D call TRBD2 (5 bases). Trimming took off 5 bases at V and 5 bases at J, with 19 bases between the two ends. The CDR3 contains 15 residues. Germline assignment: CDR1 DFQATT and CDR2 SNEGSKA (reference sequence). The CDR3 sequence is CSADRGFEGDNEQFF. The CDR3 DNA reads TGCAGTGCTGACCGAGGATTTGAGGGAGACAATGAGCAGTTCTTC.

This clonotype was recorded at least ten times. CDR3 in amino acids: CAWSKFNEQYF. In DNA form, the CDR3 reads TGTGCCTGGAGTAAATTCAACGAGCAGTACTTC. The genes are TRBV30 and TRBJ2-7; D call uncertain. The CDR3 runs to 11 residues. Trimming cost V 2 bases and J 5 bases, with 7 bases left between them. Germline V gene data show CDR1 as GTSNPN and CDR2 as SVGIG (reference sequence).

The sample holds a few counts of this clonotype. The gene calls are TRBV5-1 and TRBJ2-7; 9 bases match TRBD2. Unmatched junction bases numbered 12, after V lost 1 base and J lost 7 bases. Germline V gene lookup returns CDR1 SGHRS and CDR2 YFSETQ. The CDR3 covers 16 residues. CDR3 sequence (DNA): TGCGCCAGCAGCTTGTTCAGCGGGAGGAGGGCAGAAGAGCAGTACTTC. Residues: CASSLFSGRRAEEQYF.

There are a few counts of this clonotype. This rearrangement joins TRBV25-1 to TRBJ2-7; D could derive from TRBD1 or TRBD2 (6 bases each). V was clipped by 4 bases and J by 10 bases, with 11 bases between them. This CDR3 is built from 11 residues. The germline V gene has CDR1 MGHDK and CDR2 SYGVNS. The CDR3 nucleotides read TGTGCCAGCAGTGGGGGGGCGGGACAGTACTTC. Its protein is CASSGGAGQYF.

Comment on this clonotype: This may come from a read error, since a much larger clone is one base off. The chain uses TRBV7-2 and TRBJ2-3; a weak D match, TRBD2 (6 bases). The CDR3 consists of 16 residues. Between the trimmed V and J ends, which lost 1 base and 0 bases, there was a span of 11 bases. The germline V gene encodes CDR1 SGHTA and CDR2 FQGNSA. The chain's CDR3 is CASSLGCGGSTDTQYF. The CDR3 DNA sequence: TGTGCCAGCAGCTTAGGATGTGGGGGGAGCACAGATACGCAGTATTTT.

This clonotype was recorded many times. This chain joins TRBV3-1 and TRBJ1-1; TRBD1 might be the D (6 bases). The CDR3 runs 14 residues. CDR1 is LGHDT and CDR2 is YNNKEL in the germline V gene (reference sequence). Trimming took 4 bases from V and 5 from J, leaving 14 bases between them. For the CDR3, the DNA is TGTGCCAGCAGCCCCCGGGGTCAGGGGACTGAAGCTTTCTTT. Residues: CASSPRGQGTEAFF.

In this sample, this clonotype turned up a few times. This chain joins TRBV5-6 and TRBJ2-5, with a possible D match to TRBD2 (5 bases). CDR1 is SGHDT, CDR2 YYEEEE, per germline. The V gene lost 4 bases and the J gene lost 5 bases, with 18 bases spanning the gap. The CDR3 is 15 residues long. The CDR3 is CASSPWTLRVETQYF. DNA of the CDR3: TGTGCCAGCAGCCCCTGGACTCTAAGGGTTGAGACCCAGTACTTC.

This clonotype was picked up many times. The J gene is TRBJ2-1, the V gene TRBV5-1, with 7 positions matching TRBD1. The germline gives CDR1 SGHRS, CDR2 YFSETQ. The CDR3 loop spans 13 amino acids. V gave up 4 bases and J gave up 4 bases; unmatched junction bases: 2. The CDR3 protein is CASSEGQYNEQFF. CDR3 coding DNA: TGCGCCAGCAGCGAGGGACAGTACAATGAGCAGTTCTTC.